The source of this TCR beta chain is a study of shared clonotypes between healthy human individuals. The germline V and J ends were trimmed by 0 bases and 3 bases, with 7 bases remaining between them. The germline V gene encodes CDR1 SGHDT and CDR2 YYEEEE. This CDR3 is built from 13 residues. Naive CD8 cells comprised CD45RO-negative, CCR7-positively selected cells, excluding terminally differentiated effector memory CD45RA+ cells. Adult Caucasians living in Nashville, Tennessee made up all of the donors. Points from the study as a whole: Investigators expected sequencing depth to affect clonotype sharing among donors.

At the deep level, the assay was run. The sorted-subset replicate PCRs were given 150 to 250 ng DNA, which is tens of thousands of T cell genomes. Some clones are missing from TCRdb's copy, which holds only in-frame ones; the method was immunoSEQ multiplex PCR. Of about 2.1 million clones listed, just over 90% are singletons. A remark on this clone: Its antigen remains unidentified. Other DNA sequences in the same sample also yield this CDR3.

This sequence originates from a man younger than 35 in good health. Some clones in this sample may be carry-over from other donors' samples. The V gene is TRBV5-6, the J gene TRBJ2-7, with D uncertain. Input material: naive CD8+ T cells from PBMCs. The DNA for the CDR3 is TGTGCCAGCAGCTTGGGAACGGGCTACGAGCAGTACTTC. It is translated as CASSLGTGYEQYF.